The source of this T cell receptor beta chain is a study of cytomegalovirus exposure and HLA in healthy donors. Donors counted as nominally healthy when sampled, yet unrecorded immune exposures were likely. The CDR3 extends over 12 amino acids. Deletions cut 0 bases from V and 3 bases from J, with 3 bases between. The germline gives CDR1 SGHAT, CDR2 FQNNGV. The PCR contained 60 Vbeta and 13 Jbeta primers. The assay was immunoSEQ multiplex PCR, and TCRdb's table has in-frame clones only and misses some. The table has some 95,000 clones, about 67% seen once. Sample: PBMCs. The receptor comes from a woman aged 18-30 years in good health and CMV-seropositive. This sequence joins TRBV11-2 and TRBJ2-7; D is unclear. The CDR3 is CASSLDGYEQYF. CDR3 nucleotides: TGTGCCAGCAGCTTAGACGGCTACGAGCAGTACTTC.